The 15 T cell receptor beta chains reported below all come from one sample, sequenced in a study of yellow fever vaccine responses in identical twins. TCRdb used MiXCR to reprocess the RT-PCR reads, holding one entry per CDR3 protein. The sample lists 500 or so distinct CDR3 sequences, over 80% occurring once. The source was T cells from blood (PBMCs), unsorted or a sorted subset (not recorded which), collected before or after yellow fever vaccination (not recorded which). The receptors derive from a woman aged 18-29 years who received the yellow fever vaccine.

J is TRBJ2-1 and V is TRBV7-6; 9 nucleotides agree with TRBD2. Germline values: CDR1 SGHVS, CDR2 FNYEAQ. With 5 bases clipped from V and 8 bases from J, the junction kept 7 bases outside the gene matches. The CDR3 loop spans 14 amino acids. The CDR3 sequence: CASSQIIAGDEQFF. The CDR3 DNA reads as TGTGCCAGCAGCCAGATAATAGCGGGAGATGAGCAGTTCTTC.

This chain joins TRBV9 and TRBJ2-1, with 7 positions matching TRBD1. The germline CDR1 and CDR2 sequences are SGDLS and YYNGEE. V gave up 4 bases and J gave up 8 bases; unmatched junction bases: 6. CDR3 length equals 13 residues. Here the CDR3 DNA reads TGTGCCAGCAGCCTAGGGGGCACGGATGAGCAGTTCTTC. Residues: CASSLGGTDEQFF. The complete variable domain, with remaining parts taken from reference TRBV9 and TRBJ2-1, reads DSGVTQTPKHLITATGQRVTLRCSPRSGDLSVYWYQQSLDQGLQFLIQYYNGEERAKGNILERFSAQQFPDLHSELNLSSLELGDSALYFCASSLGGTDEQFFGPGTRLTVL.

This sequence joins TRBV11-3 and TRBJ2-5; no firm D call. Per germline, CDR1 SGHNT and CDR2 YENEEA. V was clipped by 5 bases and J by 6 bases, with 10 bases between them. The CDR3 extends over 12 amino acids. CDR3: CASSPDRKTQYF. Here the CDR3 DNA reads TGTGCCAGCAGCCCCGATAGAAAGACCCAGTACTTC.

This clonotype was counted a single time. CDR3 sequence: CASSSPSLLPSYNEQFF. The CDR3 DNA is TGTGCCAGCAGCTCCCCTAGTCTGTTACCCTCCTACAATGAGCAGTTCTTC. The rearrangement links TRBV11-1 to TRBJ2-1, with D hard to call. V was clipped by 4 bases and J by 0 bases, with 16 bases between them. This CDR3 is built from 17 residues. CDR1 SGHAT and CDR2 FQDESV come from the germline V gene (reference sequence).

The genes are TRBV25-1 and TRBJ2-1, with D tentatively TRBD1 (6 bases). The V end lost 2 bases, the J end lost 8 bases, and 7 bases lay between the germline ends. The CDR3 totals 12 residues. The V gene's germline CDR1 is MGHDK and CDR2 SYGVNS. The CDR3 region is CASSEGGHEQFF. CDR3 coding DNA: TGTGCCAGCAGTGAAGGGGGCCATGAGCAGTTCTTC. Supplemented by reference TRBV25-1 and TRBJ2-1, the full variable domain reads EADIYQTPRYLVIGTGKKITLECSQTMGHDKMYWYQQDPGMELHLIHYSYGVNSTEKGDLSSESTVSRIRTEHFPLTLESARPSHTSQYLCASSEGGHEQFFGPGTRLTVL.

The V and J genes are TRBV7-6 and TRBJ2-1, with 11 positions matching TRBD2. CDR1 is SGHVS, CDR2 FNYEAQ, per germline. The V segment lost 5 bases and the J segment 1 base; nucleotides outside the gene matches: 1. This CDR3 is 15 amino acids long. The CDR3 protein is CASSPSGGSYNEQFF. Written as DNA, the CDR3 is TGTGCCAGCAGCCCTAGCGGGGGGTCCTACAATGAGCAGTTCTTC.

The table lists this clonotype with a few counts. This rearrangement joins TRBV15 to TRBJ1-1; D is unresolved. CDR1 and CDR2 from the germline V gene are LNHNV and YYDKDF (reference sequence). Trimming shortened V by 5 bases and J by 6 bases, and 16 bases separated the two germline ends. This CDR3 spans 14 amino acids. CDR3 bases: TGTGCCACCAGCCAGGAATTAGAAGTCGCTGAAGCTTTCTTT. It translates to CATSQELEVAEAFF.

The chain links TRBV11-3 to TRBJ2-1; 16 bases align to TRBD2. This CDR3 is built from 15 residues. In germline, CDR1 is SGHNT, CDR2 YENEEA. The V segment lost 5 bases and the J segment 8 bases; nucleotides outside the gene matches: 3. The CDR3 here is CASSVGTSGRDEQFF. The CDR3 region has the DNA TGTGCCAGCAGCGTCGGGACTAGCGGGAGGGATGAGCAGTTCTTC.

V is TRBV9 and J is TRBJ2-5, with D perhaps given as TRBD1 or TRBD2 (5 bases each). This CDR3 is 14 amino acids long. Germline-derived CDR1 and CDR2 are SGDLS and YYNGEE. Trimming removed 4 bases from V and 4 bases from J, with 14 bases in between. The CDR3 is CASSTHGGSETQYF. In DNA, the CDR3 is TGTGCCAGCAGCACTCATGGGGGTTCAGAGACCCAGTACTTC.

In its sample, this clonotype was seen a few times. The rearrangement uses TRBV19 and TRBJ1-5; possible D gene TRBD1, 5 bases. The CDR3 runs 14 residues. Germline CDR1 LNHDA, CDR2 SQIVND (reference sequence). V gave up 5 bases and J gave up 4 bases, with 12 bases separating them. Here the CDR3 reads CASSEGTANQPQHF. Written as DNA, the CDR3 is TGTGCCAGTAGTGAAGGGACGGCGAATCAGCCCCAGCATTTT.

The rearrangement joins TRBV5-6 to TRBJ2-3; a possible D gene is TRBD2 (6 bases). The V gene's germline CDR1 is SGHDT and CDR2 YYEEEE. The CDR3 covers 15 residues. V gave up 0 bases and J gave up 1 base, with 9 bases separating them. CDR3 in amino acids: CASSLEGGGTDTQYF. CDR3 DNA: TGTGCCAGCAGCTTGGAAGGCGGGGGCACAGATACGCAGTATTTT.

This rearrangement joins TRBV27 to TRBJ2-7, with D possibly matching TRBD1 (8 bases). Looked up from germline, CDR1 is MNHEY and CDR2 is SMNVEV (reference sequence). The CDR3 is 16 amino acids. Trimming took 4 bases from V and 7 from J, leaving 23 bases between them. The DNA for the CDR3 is TGTGCCAGCAGTTGGAGGTGGACAGGGAGGGCTGGGGAGCAGTACTTC. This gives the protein CASSWRWTGRAGEQYF.

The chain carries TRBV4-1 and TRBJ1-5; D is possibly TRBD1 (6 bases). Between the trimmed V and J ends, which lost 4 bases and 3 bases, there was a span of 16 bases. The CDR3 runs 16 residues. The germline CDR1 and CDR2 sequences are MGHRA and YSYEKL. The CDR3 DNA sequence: TGCGCCAGCAGCCGAAAAGATACAGGGCCCAATCAGCCCCAGCATTTT. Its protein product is CASSRKDTGPNQPQHF.

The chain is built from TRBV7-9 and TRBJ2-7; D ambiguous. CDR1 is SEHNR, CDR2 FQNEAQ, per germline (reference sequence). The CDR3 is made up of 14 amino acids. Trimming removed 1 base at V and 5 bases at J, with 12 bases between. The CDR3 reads CASSLEFPADEQYF. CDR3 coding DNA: TGTGCCAGCAGCTTAGAGTTCCCAGCCGACGAGCAGTACTTC.

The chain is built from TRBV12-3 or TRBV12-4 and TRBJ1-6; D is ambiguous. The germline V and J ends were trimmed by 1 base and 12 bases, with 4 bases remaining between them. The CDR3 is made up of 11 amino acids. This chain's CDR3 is CASSLGIPLHF. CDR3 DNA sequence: TGTGCCAGCAGTTTAGGTATACCCCTCCACTTT.